Below, 15 T cell receptor beta chains from the same sample are listed, as sequenced in a study of shared clonotypes between healthy human individuals. Here immunoSEQ multiplex PCR was the method, and the copy in TCRdb shows in-frame clones only, minus some. This table holds some 2.3 million clones, 93% found once. The sample taken for sequencing was naive CD4+ T cells from PBMCs. Documented subset: CD45RA+ positively selected. The receptors were sampled from a man aged 18 to 29 in good health. Some clones in this sample may be carry-over from other donors' samples.

This chain links TRBV28 with TRBJ2-1; D remains ambiguous. CDR3 length: 13 amino acids. Germline CDR1 and CDR2: MDHEN and SYDVKM. The V gene lost 6 bases and the J gene lost 2 bases, with 8 bases spanning the gap. The CDR3 spells CASRGNTYNEQFF. As DNA, the CDR3 is TGTGCCAGCAGGGGTAATACCTACAATGAGCAGTTCTTC.

The chain is built from TRBV5-5 and TRBJ2-7; possibly TRBD1 or TRBD2 for D (5 bases each). The V end was cut by 4 bases, the J end by 4 bases, with 18 bases between. The CDR3 has 15 residues. Germline CDR1 SGHKS, CDR2 YYEKEE (reference sequence). Here the CDR3 DNA reads TGTGCCAGCAGCGAGGGCCCCGGACAAGTATACGAGCAGTACTTC. Residues: CASSEGPGQVYEQYF.

V usage is TRBV5-1 and J usage is TRBJ1-3; D unresolved. This CDR3 region has 16 residues. Germline CDR1 SGHRS, CDR2 YFSETQ. The ends were cut back, 2 bases at V and 0 bases at J, with 12 bases in the middle. CDR3 residues: CASSFVAGSSGNTIYF. CDR3 bases: TGCGCCAGCAGCTTTGTGGCAGGTTCCTCTGGAAACACCATATATTTT.

J is TRBJ2-3 and V is TRBV7-9, with D unclear. The CDR3 is made up of 12 amino acids. Germline V gene lookup returns CDR1 SEHNR and CDR2 FQNEAQ (reference sequence). Between the trimmed V and J ends, which lost 1 base and 5 bases, there was a span of 4 bases. Written as DNA, the CDR3 is TGTGCCAGCAGCTTAGGGTTAGATACGCAGTATTTT. This sequence encodes CASSLGLDTQYF.

The chain joins TRBV7-9 to TRBJ2-1; a possible D gene is TRBD1 (5 bases). V was shortened by 4 bases and J by 6 bases, with 16 bases between the two germline ends. This CDR3 is 15 amino acids long. Germline V CDR1 and CDR2: SEHNR, FQNEAQ (reference sequence). The CDR3, as DNA: TGTGCCAGCAGCTCTTCTTTTGCAGGGTCCAATGAGCAGTTCTTC. Encoded protein: CASSSSFAGSNEQFF.

The chain combines TRBV5-1 with TRBJ2-1, with 10 bases lining up with TRBD2. The junction had 4 bases not matched to a gene; V was cut back by 4 bases and J by 6 bases. CDR3 length: 14 residues. Germline values: CDR1 SGHRS, CDR2 YFSETQ. CDR3 nucleotides: TGCGCCAGCAGCCCCGGACTAGCGGCCAATGAGCAGTTCTTC. Translation gives CASSPGLAANEQFF.

The genes are TRBV7-2 and TRBJ2-1; no clear D gene. Germline CDR1 is SGHTA and CDR2 is FQGNSA. The V and J ends lost 4 bases and 4 bases respectively, with 8 bases between them. This CDR3 comprises 13 residues. DNA for the CDR3: TGTGCCAGCAGCTCTCAGAGATACAATGAGCAGTTCTTC. As protein: CASSSQRYNEQFF. The full variable domain, completed using reference TRBV7-2 and TRBJ2-1, is GAGVSQSPSNKVTEKGKDVELRCDPISGHTALYWYRQSLGQGLEFLIYFQGNSAPDKSGLPSDRFSAERTGGSVSTLTIQRTQQEDSAVYLCASSSQRYNEQFFGPGTRLTVL.

J is TRBJ2-1 and V is TRBV4-3; 10 positions match TRBD2. The J segment lost 5 bases and the V segment lost 1 base, leaving 8 bases of the junction unmatched. CDR3 length equals 17 residues. Germline V gene lookup returns CDR1 LGHNA and CDR2 YSLEER. The CDR3 protein is CASSQGDTSGTNNEQFF. In DNA, the CDR3 is TGCGCCAGCAGCCAAGGTGACACTAGCGGGACAAACAATGAGCAGTTCTTC.

This clone was recorded only once. V usage is TRBV7-2 and J usage is TRBJ2-5; D is perhaps TRBD2 (7 bases). Trimming stripped 5 bases from V and 4 bases from J, with 14 bases between. The CDR3 has 14 residues. In germline, CDR1 is SGHTA, CDR2 FQGNSA. For the CDR3, the DNA is TGTGCCAGCAGCAAATCAGGGGAGGGAGAGACCCAGTACTTC. Encoded protein: CASSKSGEGETQYF.

V gene TRBV19 combines with J gene TRBJ2-2; TRBD1 or TRBD2 may be the D gene (5 bases each). V lost 5 bases, J lost 3 bases, and 19 bases lay in between. Germline values: CDR1 LNHDA, CDR2 SQIVND (reference sequence). The CDR3 length is 17 residues. The CDR3 sequence: CASSPQTALGDTGELFF. The CDR3 DNA sequence: TGTGCCAGTAGTCCACAGACAGCCCTCGGGGACACCGGGGAGCTGTTTTTT.

The CDR3 reads CASSWGLGSGELFF. CDR3 nucleotide sequence: TGTGCCAGCAGCTGGGGATTAGGCTCCGGGGAGCTGTTTTTT. V and J are TRBV11-2 and TRBJ2-2; no firm D call. The CDR3 sequence is 14 residues long. V lost 4 bases, J lost 6 bases, and 12 bases lay in between. Germline CDR1 and CDR2: SGHAT and FQNNGV.

The V call is TRBV7-8, the J call TRBJ1-1; D unclear. Trimming removed 5 bases at V and 6 bases at J, with 19 bases between. CDR1 is SGHVS, CDR2 FQNEAQ, per germline. CDR3 length equals 15 residues. CDR3: CASSDWRAVGPEAFF. As DNA, the CDR3 is TGTGCCAGCAGCGATTGGAGGGCAGTAGGTCCTGAAGCTTTCTTT.

The rearrangement uses TRBV11-2 and TRBJ1-1, with TRBD1 matching 10 bases. The CDR3 spans 13 residues. In germline, CDR1 is SGHAT, CDR2 FQNNGV. Trimming removed 6 bases from V and 8 bases from J; junction bases left unmatched: 6. The CDR3: CASSRDRGLEAFF. In DNA form, the CDR3 reads TGTGCCAGCAGTCGTGACAGGGGGCTAGAAGCTTTCTTT.

This chain connects TRBV7-2 to TRBJ2-1, with TRBD2 matching over 14 bases. This CDR3 has 16 amino acids. CDR1 and CDR2 (germline): SGHTA, FQGNSA. The trim removed 3 bases at V and 9 bases at J, leaving 7 bases unmatched. The CDR3 sequence: CASSFGGTSGRSEQFF. CDR3 nucleotide sequence: TGTGCCAGCAGCTTTGGCGGGACTAGCGGGAGAAGTGAGCAGTTCTTC.

The chain uses TRBV6-5 and TRBJ2-1; possibly TRBD2 for D (6 bases). The CDR3 loop spans 16 amino acids. V lost 4 bases, J lost 3 bases, and 16 bases lay in between. In germline, CDR1 is MNHEY, CDR2 SVGAGI. CDR3 in amino acids: CASSLEGLLHYNEQFF. The CDR3 DNA sequence: TGTGCCAGCAGTTTGGAGGGGCTACTCCACTACAATGAGCAGTTCTTC.